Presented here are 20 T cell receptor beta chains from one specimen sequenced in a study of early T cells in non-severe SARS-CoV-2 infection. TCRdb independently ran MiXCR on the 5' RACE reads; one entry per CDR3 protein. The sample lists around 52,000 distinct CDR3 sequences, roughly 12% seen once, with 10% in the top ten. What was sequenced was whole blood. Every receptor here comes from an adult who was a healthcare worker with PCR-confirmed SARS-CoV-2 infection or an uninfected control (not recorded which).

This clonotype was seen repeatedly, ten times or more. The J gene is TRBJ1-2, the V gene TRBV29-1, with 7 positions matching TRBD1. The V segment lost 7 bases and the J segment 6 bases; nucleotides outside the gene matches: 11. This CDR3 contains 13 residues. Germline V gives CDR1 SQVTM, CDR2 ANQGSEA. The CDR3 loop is CSGGREQGNGYTF. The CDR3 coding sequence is TGCAGCGGGGGAAGAGAACAGGGGAATGGCTACACCTTC.

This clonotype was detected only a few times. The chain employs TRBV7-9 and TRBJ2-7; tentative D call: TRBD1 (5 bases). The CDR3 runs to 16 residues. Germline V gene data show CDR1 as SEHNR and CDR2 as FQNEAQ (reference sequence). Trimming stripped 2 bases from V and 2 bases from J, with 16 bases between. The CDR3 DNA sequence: TGTGCCAGCAGCTTATCTCAGGGAACTGCCCCCTACGAGCAGTACTTC. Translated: CASSLSQGTAPYEQYF.

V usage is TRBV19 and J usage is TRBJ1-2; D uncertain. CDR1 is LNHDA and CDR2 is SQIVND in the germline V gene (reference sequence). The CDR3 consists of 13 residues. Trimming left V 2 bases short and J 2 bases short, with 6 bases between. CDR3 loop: CASSIRSNYGYTF. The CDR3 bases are TGTGCCAGTAGTATACGGTCAAACTATGGCTACACCTTC.

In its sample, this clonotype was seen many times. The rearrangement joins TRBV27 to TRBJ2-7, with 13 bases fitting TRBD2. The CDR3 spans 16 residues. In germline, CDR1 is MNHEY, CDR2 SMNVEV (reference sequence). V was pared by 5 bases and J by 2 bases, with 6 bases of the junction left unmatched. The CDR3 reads CASSALLAGGPYEQYF. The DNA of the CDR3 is TGTGCCAGCAGTGCCCTACTAGCGGGGGGGCCCTACGAGCAGTACTTC.

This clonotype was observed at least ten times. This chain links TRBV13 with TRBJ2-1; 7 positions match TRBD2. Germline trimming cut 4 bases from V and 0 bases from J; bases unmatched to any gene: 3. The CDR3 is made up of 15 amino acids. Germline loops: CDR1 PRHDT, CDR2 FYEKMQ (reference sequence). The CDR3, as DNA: TGTGCCAGCAGCTACGGGGGGAGCTCCTACAATGAGCAGTTCTTC. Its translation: CASSYGGSSYNEQFF.

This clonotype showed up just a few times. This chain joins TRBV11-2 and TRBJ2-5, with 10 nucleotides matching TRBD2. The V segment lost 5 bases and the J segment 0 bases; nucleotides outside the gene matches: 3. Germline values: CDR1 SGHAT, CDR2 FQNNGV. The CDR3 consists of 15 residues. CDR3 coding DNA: TGTGCCAGCAGCGTTAGCGGGAGGTACCAAGAGACCCAGTACTTC. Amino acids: CASSVSGRYQETQYF.

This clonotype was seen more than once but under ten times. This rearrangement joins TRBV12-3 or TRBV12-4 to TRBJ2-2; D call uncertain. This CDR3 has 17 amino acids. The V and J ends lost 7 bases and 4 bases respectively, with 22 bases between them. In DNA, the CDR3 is TGTGCCAGCACCCCGGCTGCATCCGGGCGAGGCACCGGGGAGCTGTTTTTT. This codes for CASTPAASGRGTGELFF.

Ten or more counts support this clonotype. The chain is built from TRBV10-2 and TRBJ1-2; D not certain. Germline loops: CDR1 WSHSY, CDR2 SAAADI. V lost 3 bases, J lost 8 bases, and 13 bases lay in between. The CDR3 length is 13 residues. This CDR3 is CASSDARAGGYTF. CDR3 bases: TGCGCCAGCAGTGATGCAAGGGCTGGGGGCTACACCTTC.

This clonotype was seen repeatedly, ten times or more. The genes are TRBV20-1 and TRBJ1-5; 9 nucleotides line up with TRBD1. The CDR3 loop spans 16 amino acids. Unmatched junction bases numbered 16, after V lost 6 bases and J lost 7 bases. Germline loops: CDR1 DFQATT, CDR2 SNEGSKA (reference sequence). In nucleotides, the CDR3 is TGCAGTGCAGCGAGGACAGGGGAGGTCTTAGGGCAGCCCCAGCATTTT. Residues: CSAARTGEVLGQPQHF.

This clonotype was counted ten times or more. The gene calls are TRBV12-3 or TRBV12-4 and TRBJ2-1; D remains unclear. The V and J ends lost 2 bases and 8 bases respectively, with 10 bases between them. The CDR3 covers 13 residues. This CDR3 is CASSLFGQDEQFF. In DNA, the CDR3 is TGTGCCAGCAGTTTATTCGGCCAAGATGAGCAGTTCTTC.

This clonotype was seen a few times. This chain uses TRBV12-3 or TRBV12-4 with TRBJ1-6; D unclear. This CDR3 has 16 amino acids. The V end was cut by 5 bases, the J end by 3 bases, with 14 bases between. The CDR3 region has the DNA TGTGCCAGCAGTCGATTTGTCGAGATCTATAATTCACCCCTCCACTTT. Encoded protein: CASSRFVEIYNSPLHF.

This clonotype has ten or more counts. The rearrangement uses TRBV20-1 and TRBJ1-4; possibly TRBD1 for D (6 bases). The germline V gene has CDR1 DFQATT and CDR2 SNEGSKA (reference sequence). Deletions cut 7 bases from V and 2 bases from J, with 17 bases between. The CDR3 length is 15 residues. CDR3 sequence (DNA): TGCAGTGGGGGGCAGGGGTTGTTCACTAATGAAAAACTGTTTTTT. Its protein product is CSGGQGLFTNEKLFF.

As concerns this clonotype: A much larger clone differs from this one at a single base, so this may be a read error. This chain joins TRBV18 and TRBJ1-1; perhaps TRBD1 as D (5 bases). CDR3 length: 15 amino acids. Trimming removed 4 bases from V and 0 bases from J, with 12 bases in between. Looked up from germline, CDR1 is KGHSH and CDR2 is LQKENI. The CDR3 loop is CASSQGSPLNTEAFF. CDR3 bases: TGTGCCAGCTCACAGGGGTCCCCCTTGAACACTGAAGCTTTCTTT.

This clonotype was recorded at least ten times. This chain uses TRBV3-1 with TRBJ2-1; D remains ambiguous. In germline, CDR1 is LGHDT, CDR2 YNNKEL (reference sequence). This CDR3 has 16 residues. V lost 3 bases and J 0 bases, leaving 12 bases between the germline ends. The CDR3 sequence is CASSQGAPSSYNEQFF. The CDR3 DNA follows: TGTGCCAGCAGCCAGGGCGCACCTAGCTCCTACAATGAGCAGTTCTTC.

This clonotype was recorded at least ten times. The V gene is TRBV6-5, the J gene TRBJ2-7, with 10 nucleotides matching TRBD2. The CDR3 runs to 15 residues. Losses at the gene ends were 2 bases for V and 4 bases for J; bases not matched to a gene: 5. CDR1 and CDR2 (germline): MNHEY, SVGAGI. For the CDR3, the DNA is TGTGCCAGCAGTTACAGGACTAGCGGTTATTACGAGCAGTACTTC. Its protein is CASSYRTSGYYEQYF.

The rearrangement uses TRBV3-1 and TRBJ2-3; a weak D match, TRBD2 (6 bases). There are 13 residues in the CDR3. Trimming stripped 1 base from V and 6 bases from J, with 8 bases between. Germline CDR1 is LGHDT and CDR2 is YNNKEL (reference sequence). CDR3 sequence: CASSQGAGDTQYF. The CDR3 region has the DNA TGTGCCAGCAGCCAAGGGGCGGGGGATACGCAGTATTTT.

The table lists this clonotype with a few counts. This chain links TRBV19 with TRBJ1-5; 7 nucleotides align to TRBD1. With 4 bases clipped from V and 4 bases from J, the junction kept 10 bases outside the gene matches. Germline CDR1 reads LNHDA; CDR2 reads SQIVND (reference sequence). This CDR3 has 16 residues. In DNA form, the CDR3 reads TGTGCCAGTAGTAGCGTGGGGGGGACAGCTAATCAGCCCCAGCATTTT. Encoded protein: CASSSVGGTANQPQHF. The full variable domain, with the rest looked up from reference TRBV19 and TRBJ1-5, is DGGITQSPKYLFRKEGQNVTLSCEQNLNHDAMYWYRQDPGQGLRLIYYSQIVNDFQKGDIAEGYSVSREKKESFPLTVTSAQKNPTAFYLCASSSVGGTANQPQHFGDGTRLSIL.

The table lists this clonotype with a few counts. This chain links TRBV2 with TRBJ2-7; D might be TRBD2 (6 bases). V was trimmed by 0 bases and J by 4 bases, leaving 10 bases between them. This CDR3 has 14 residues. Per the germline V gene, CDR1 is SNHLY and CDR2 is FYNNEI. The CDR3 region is CASSEARGDYEQYF. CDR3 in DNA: TGTGCCAGCAGTGAAGCGCGGGGCGATTACGAGCAGTACTTC.

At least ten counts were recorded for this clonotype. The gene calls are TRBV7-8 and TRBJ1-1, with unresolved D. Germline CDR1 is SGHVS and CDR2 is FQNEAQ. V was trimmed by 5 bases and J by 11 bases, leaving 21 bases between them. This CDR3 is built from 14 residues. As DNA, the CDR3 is TGTGCCAGCAGCCCAGCCCGGGGTTCCGATGTGGCTTTCTTT. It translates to CASSPARGSDVAFF.

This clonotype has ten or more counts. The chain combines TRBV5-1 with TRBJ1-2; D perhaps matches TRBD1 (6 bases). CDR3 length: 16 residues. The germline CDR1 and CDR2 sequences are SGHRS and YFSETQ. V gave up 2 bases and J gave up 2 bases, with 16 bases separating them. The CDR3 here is CASSFHFRDNNYGYTF. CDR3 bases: TGCGCCAGCAGCTTCCACTTCCGGGACAACAACTATGGCTACACCTTC.